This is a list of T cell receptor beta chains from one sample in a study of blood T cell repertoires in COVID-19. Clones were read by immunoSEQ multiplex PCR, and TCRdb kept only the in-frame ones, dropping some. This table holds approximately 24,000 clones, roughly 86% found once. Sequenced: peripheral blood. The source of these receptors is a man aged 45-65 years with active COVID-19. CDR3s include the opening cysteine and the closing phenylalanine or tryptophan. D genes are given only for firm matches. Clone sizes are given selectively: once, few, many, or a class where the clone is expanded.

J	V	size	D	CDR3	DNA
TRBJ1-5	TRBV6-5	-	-	CATRGGSNQPQHF	TGTGCCACTCGGGGGGGGTCGAATCAGCCCCAGCATTTT
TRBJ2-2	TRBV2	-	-	CASKGQSNTGELFF	TGTGCCAGCAAAGGACAGTCGAACACCGGGGAGCTGTTTTTT
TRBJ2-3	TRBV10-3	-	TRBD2	CATTAGASGDTQYF	TGTGCCACGACAGCGGGGGCTTCGGGGGATACGCAGTATTTT
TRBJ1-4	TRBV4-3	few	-	CASSSDSTNEKLFF	TGCGCCAGCAGCTCAGATTCAACTAATGAAAAACTGTTTTTT
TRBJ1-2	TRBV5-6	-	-	CASTEGAYGYTF	TGTGCCAGCACTGAGGGAGCCTATGGCTACACCTTC
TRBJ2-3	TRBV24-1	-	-	CATSDLAPKGKSTDTQYF	TGTGCCACCAGTGATTTAGCCCCGAAGGGGAAAAGCACAGATACGCAGTATTTT
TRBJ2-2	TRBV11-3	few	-	CASYWGRTGELFF	TGTGCCAGCTATTGGGGGAGGACCGGGGAGCTGTTTTTT
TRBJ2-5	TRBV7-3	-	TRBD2	CASSLGTSGVQYF	TGTGCCAGCAGCTTAGGGACTAGCGGGGTACAGTACTTC
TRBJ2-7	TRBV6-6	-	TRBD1	CASSSGQGPYEQYF	TGTGCCAGCAGTTCGGGACAGGGGCCCTACGAGCAGTACTTC
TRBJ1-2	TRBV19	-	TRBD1	CASSMRTGGGRGTF	TGTGCCAGTAGTATGAGGACAGGGGGCGGAAGGGGCACCTTC
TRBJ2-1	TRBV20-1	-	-	CSGVGVNEQFF	TGCAGTGGGGTCGGGGTTAATGAGCAGTTCTTC
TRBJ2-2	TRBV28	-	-	CASRPPRGGMGELFF	TGTGCCAGCAGGCCGCCGAGAGGGGGAATGGGGGAGCTGTTTTTT
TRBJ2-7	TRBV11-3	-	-	CASSLGSGTYEQYF	TGTGCCAGCAGCTTAGGCTCAGGGACCTACGAGCAGTACTTC
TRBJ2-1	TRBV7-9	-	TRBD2	CASSPSGRGANEQFF	TGTGCCAGCAGCCCGAGCGGGAGAGGTGCGAATGAGCAGTTCTTC
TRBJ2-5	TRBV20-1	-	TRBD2	CSAGGAGVAIETQYF	TGCAGTGCTGGTGGAGCGGGAGTCGCTATAGAGACCCAGTACTTC
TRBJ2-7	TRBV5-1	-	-	CASSLAGSNEQYF	TGCGCCAGCAGCTTGGCGGGGAGCAACGAGCAGTACTTC
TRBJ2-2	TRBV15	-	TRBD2	CATSRGLAGGNTGELFF	TGTGCCACCAGCAGAGGGCTAGCGGGAGGGAACACCGGGGAGCTGTTTTTT
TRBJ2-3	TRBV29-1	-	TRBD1	CSVAVDRASTDTQYF	TGCAGCGTTGCGGTCGACAGGGCTAGCACAGATACGCAGTATTTT
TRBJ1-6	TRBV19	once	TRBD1	CASQDRGHSPLHF	TGTGCCTCCCAGGACAGGGGCCATTCACCCCTCCACTTT
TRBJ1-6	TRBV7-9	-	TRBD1	CASSLATGGNSPLHF	TGTGCCAGCAGCTTAGCGACAGGGGGGAATTCACCCCTCCACTTT
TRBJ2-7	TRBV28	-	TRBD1	CASRTGAAHEQYF	TGTGCCAGCAGGACAGGGGCGGCCCACGAGCAGTACTTC
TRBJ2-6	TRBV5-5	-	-	CASSYLASGANVLTF	TGTGCCAGCAGCTACCTAGCCTCTGGGGCCAACGTCCTGACTTTC
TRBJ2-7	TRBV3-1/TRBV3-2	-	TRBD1	CASSEDRGTYEQYF	TGTGCCAGCAGCGAGGACAGGGGCACCTACGAGCAGTACTTC
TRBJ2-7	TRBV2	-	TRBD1	CASSEALGTAYEQYF	TGTGCCAGCAGTGAAGCGCTGGGGACAGCCTACGAGCAGTACTTC
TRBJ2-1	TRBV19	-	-	CASSSTGLGGNEQFF	TGTGCCAGTAGTAGCACAGGATTGGGGGGCAATGAGCAGTTCTTC